The entry below describes one T cell receptor beta chain. The junction differs from germline at one of its ends, possibly a read error. The data were taken from a study of tumor-infiltrating lymphocytes in primary liver carcinoma. Starting material of 500 ng total RNA yielded TCR beta cDNA via a constant-region primer. Researchers made the TCR beta libraries by running three nested multiplex PCR rounds with slightly modified ARM-PCR. TCRdb reprocessed the multiplex PCR reads via MiXCR and lists one record per CDR3 protein. The sample shows fewer than 90,000 distinct CDR3 sequences, roughly 72% of them seen only once. RNA and DNA were co-extracted from around 20-30 mg of unsorted bulk tissue. This receptor was taken from a middle-aged man with primary liver carcinoma and hepatitis B virus infection. What was sequenced was liver tumor tissue from sampling region 1. Subset of the sample: tumor region T1, superior pole.

In nucleotides, the CDR3 is TGTGCCGTAAAAGGGCCAGGAGGGAATATCGGGGAGCTGTTCTTT. Its protein product is CAVKGPGGNIGELFF. J is TRBJ2-2 and V is TRBV6-1; TRBD2 is a possible D gene (6 bases). CDR1 is MNHNS, CDR2 SASEGT, per germline. This CDR3 has 15 residues.